At least ten counts were recorded for the clone carrying this T cell receptor beta chain. What it binds is unknown. The data originate from a study of T cell repertoires in cytomegalovirus infection. Between the trimmed V and J ends, which lost 10 bases and 6 bases, there was a span of 24 bases. CDR3 size: 16 residues. Germline V lookup: CDR1 SEHNR, CDR2 FQNEAQ (reference sequence). Study-wide points: Cumulated frequencies of public TCR beta families served to identify carriers of CMV plus the relevant HLA. CMV-specific HLA-C-restricted TCR beta clonotypes dominated the ex vivo response.

TCRdb reprocessed the reads with MiXCR, giving one entry per CDR3 protein. Found here are about 680,000 distinct CDR3 sequences, about 24% of them singletons; the top ten hold approximately 8.2%. The chain couples TRBV7-9 to TRBJ2-2; D might be TRBD1 or TRBD2, each matching 6 bases. Sequencing input: CD8+ T cells from PBMCs. The source is a human donor in good health (CMV status not recorded). Some clones in this sample may be carry-over from other donors' samples. CDR3 sequence reads: CAIRTEGGSMPGELFF. DNA for the CDR3: TGTGCCATCAGGACAGAGGGGGGTTCAATGCCCGGGGAGCTGTTTTTT.